This TCR beta chain was obtained from a study of blood T cell repertoires in COVID-19. Turning to the study itself: COVID-19 samples from acute and convalescent phases originated in the United States, Italy and Spain. From T cells, B-cell-depleted T cells, or PBMCs came the material, which was cDNA or gDNA.

Deletions cut 1 base from V and 0 bases from J, with 6 bases between. This CDR3 comprises 14 residues. Germline V CDR1 and CDR2: MNHEY, SMNVEV (reference sequence). Sequencing used immunoSEQ multiplex PCR; TCRdb keeps in-frame clones, though not all of them. The sample yields fewer than 300,000 clones, about nine tenths seen once. Cohorts were based on clinical histories the participants reported. Input material: PBMCs or T cells enriched from blood (not recorded which). The J gene is TRBJ1-1, the V gene TRBV27; D ambiguous. This TCR was recovered from a woman in her 40s with acute COVID-19. This CDR3 reads CASSLLGMNTEAFF. The CDR3 nucleotides read TGTGCCAGCAGTTTATTGGGCATGAACACTGAAGCTTTCTTT.